The sequence of this TCR beta chain was determined in a study of response to subunit inactivated influenza vaccine. This clonotype was seen at least ten times. TCRdb passed the RT-PCR reads through MiXCR, listing each CDR3 protein once. The sample yields more than 700,000 distinct CDR3 sequences, around 21% seen once. The clonotype originates from a man aged 45-65 years who received an inactivated influenza vaccine. Source: PBMCs from blood, taken roughly 5 days after vaccination.

CDR3 sequence reads: CASSLTVNYGYTF. The CDR3 bases are TGTGCCAGCAGTCTGACAGTTAACTATGGCTACACCTTC. The chain uses TRBV7-2 and TRBJ1-2; D might be TRBD1 (5 bases). The V gene lost 6 bases and the J gene lost 1 base, with 9 bases spanning the gap. The CDR3 loop spans 13 amino acids. CDR1 and CDR2 from the germline V gene are SGHTA and FQGNSA.